This note documents a single T cell receptor beta chain sequence. The data derive from a study of blood T cell repertoires in COVID-19. Turning to the study itself: There were acute and convalescent COVID-19 samples, and they came from the United States, Italy and Spain. T cells, B-cell-depleted T cells, or PBMCs supplied cDNA or gDNA.

Per the original data handling: Reference gene primers were amplified, and this amplification served to estimate nucleated cell counts. Clones were sequenced by immunoSEQ multiplex PCR, and TCRdb holds only the in-frame ones, with some missing. V and J calls and clone size are as listed in that table; D and trimming were resolved from the DNA. The sample lists approximately 150,000 clones, approximately 81% occurring once. This CDR3 comprises 15 residues. With 0 bases clipped from V and 6 bases from J, the junction kept 4 bases outside the gene matches. Germline V lookup: CDR1 SGDLS, CDR2 YYNGEE. The J gene is TRBJ2-1, the V gene TRBV9, with 9 positions matching TRBD2. Sequenced: peripheral blood. The receptor was derived from a human donor with acute or convalescent COVID-19. The donor label of this sample is uncertain. The CDR3 spells CASSVASGELNEQFF. CDR3 in DNA: TGTGCCAGCAGCGTAGCTAGCGGGGAGCTCAATGAGCAGTTCTTC. Variable domain in full (rest from reference TRBV9 and TRBJ2-1): DSGVTQTPKHLITATGQRVTLRCSPRSGDLSVYWYQQSLDQGLQFLIQYYNGEERAKGNILERFSAQQFPDLHSELNLSSLELGDSALYFCASSVASGELNEQFFGPGTRLTVL.